This T cell receptor (beta chain) came from a study of CD8+ T cells in alopecia areata. As for treatment: oral pan-JAK inhibitor, 5-10 mg twice daily. RNA was isolated and reverse transcribed to cDNA, the sequencing template. Only in-frame clones appear in the TCRdb table, and some are missing; sequencing was by immunoSEQ multiplex PCR. The data contain fewer than 200,000 clones, 60% to 75% of them singletons. The CDR3 has 13 amino acids. The ends lost 5 bases at V and 5 bases at J; junction bases unmatched: 5. From germline, CDR1 is SNHLY and CDR2 FYNNEI. The V gene is TRBV2, the J gene TRBJ2-7; 8 bases agree with TRBD1. The sequence derives from a human donor with alopecia areata. The sample here was CD4+ T cells sorted from blood, taken at week 24, from a patient treated with tofacitinib. CDR3 coding DNA: TGTGCCAGCAGTCTGGACAGGGACAACGAGCAGTACTTC. Translated, it gives CASSLDRDNEQYF. Full variable domain (outside the CDR3, taken from reference TRBV2 and TRBJ2-7): EPEVTQTPSHQVTQMGQEVILRCVPISNHLYFYWYRQILGQKVEFLVSFYNNEISEKSEIFDDQFSVERPDGSNFTLKIRSTKLEDSAMYFCASSLDRDNEQYFGPGTRLTVT.